The 14 T cell receptor beta chains given below trace back to one sample, sequenced in a study of blood T cells in healthy people across ages. Using a J-beta primer mix together with a sample-barcoded 5' primer, a second PCR was run for roughly 7 to 12 cycles. TCRdb analysed the 5' RACE reads with MiXCR anew, one entry per CDR3 protein. The sample carries 700,000 or so distinct CDR3 sequences, around a fifth recorded once. Sequenced input: blood. These receptor sequences come from a man aged 70-80 years in good health.

This clonotype was counted at least ten times. This chain uses TRBV6-2 or TRBV6-3 with TRBJ2-7; 8 bases line up with TRBD1. Losses at the gene ends were 7 bases for V and 2 bases for J; bases not matched to a gene: 7. Per the germline V gene, CDR1 is MNHEY and CDR2 is SVGEGT. CDR3 length: 14 residues. The CDR3 loop reads CASKPRTGPYEQYV. The CDR3 DNA sequence: TGTGCCAGCAAGCCCCGGACAGGGCCCTACGAGCAGTACGTC.

The chain links TRBV6-5 to TRBJ2-2, with 8 bases matching TRBD2. Germline V gives CDR1 MNHEY, CDR2 SVGAGI. This CDR3 has 19 residues. V lost 0 bases to trimming and J lost 3 bases; unmatched junction nucleotides: 12. CDR3 protein: CASSYSSDRGGPYTGELFF. The CDR3 DNA follows: TGTGCCAGCAGTTACTCGAGTGACCGGGGGGGCCCATACACCGGGGAGCTGTTTTTT.

This clonotype was detected only a few times. The chain links TRBV6-5 to TRBJ1-1; D is unresolved. Germline V CDR1 and CDR2: MNHEY, SVGAGI. Trimming left V 3 bases short and J 4 bases short, with 15 bases between. The CDR3 spans 15 residues. For the CDR3, the DNA is TGTGCCAGCAGTTATGAAGGCCCCCGGGGCACTGAAGCTTTCTTT. Translation gives CASSYEGPRGTEAFF.

This sequence joins TRBV7-9 and TRBJ2-2, with D unresolved. Trimming cost V 3 bases and J 4 bases, with 9 bases left between them. The germline V gene has CDR1 SEHNR and CDR2 FQNEAQ (reference sequence). The CDR3 totals 14 residues. The CDR3 loop is CASSFISSTGELFF. As DNA, the CDR3 is TGTGCCAGCAGCTTTATCAGTTCCACCGGGGAGCTGTTTTTT.

The chain couples TRBV9 to TRBJ2-3; TRBD2 might be the D (6 bases). The germline gives CDR1 SGDLS, CDR2 YYNGEE. The CDR3 has 14 amino acids. Trimming pared 3 bases from V and 2 bases from J, leaving 10 bases between. The CDR3 protein is CASSAGSSTDTQYF. The CDR3 nucleotides are TGTGCCAGCAGCGCCGGGAGTTCCACAGATACGCAGTATTTT.

This clonotype has more than one count but fewer than ten. The rearrangement links TRBV7-6 to TRBJ2-7; 8 bases fit TRBD1. Germline values: CDR1 SGHVS, CDR2 FNYEAQ. The CDR3 is 16 residues long. After removal of 4 bases from V and 0 bases from J, the junction contained 8 bases not matched to a gene. CDR3 nucleotide sequence: TGTGCCAGCAGCTCCCGGACAGGGCCCAGCTCCTACGAGCAGTACTTC. It specifies CASSSRTGPSSYEQYF.

This clonotype was recorded a few times. The V call is TRBV28, the J call TRBJ2-2; the D is unclear. The germline gives CDR1 MDHEN, CDR2 SYDVKM. This CDR3 has 13 residues. V was cut by 8 bases and J by 7 bases, with 14 bases left in between. CDR3 DNA sequence: TGTGCCAGCGGACGGGTTGTAGGCGGGGAGCTGTTTTTT. Encoded protein: CASGRVVGGELFF.

The chain links TRBV7-9 to TRBJ2-3; D unresolved. The V gene's germline CDR1 is SEHNR and CDR2 FQNEAQ (reference sequence). V was shortened by 6 bases and J by 6 bases, with 19 bases between the two germline ends. The CDR3 totals 15 residues. The CDR3 loop is CASSTFGLLPDTQYF. For the CDR3, the DNA is TGTGCCAGCAGTACCTTTGGGTTGCTACCGGATACGCAGTATTTT.

The CDR3 region is CAWSLGVTSSGNTIYF. For the CDR3, the DNA is TGTGCCTGGAGTCTCGGAGTCACTAGCTCTGGAAACACCATATATTTT. The gene calls are TRBV30 and TRBJ1-3; D gene unclear. The CDR3 is 16 residues long. V lost 2 bases and J lost 0, with 14 bases in between. Germline CDR1 is GTSNPN and CDR2 is SVGIG (reference sequence).

Of note for this clonotype: An end of the junction differs from the germline gene, which may be a read error. The gene calls are TRBV20-1 and TRBJ2-1; 8 bases line up with TRBD2. Germline CDR1 DFQATT, CDR2 SNEGSKA (reference sequence). CDR3 length: 15 amino acids. CDR3 region: CSARDPGLGLNGQFF. In DNA, the CDR3 is TGCAGTGCTAGAGACCCGGGACTAGGCCTAAATGGGCAGTTCTTC.

In this sample, this clonotype turned up a few times. V usage is TRBV20-1 and J usage is TRBJ2-5, with D possibly being TRBD1 or TRBD2 (5 bases each). This CDR3 region has 14 residues. V lost 2 bases, J lost 4 bases, and 14 bases lay in between. Germline CDR1 DFQATT, CDR2 SNEGSKA (reference sequence). CDR3 sequence reads: CSARTPAGTETQYF. The CDR3, as DNA: TGCAGTGCTAGAACCCCCGCAGGGACAGAGACCCAGTACTTC.

This clonotype was observed a few times. This chain connects TRBV20-1 to TRBJ1-1, with TRBD1 as a possible D gene (6 bases). The length of the CDR3 is 14 residues. Germline V gene lookup returns CDR1 DFQATT and CDR2 SNEGSKA (reference sequence). The V end was cut by 2 bases, the J end by 5 bases, with 15 bases between. Here the CDR3 reads CSARLQGRETEAFF. For the CDR3, the DNA is TGCAGTGCTAGACTTCAGGGGAGAGAGACTGAAGCTTTCTTT.

V and J are TRBV12-3 or TRBV12-4 and TRBJ2-3, with TRBD2 matching 10 bases. CDR3 size: 14 residues. V lost 7 bases to trimming and J lost 6 bases; unmatched junction nucleotides: 7. The CDR3 DNA reads TGTGCCAGCAATCCCAGCGGGAGGGGCGATACGCAGTATTTT. Translated, it gives CASNPSGRGDTQYF.

This clonotype was seen a handful of times. The rearrangement uses TRBV6-1 and TRBJ1-5, with TRBD1 identical over 7 bases. Germline values: CDR1 MNHNS, CDR2 SASEGT. The V gene end was trimmed by 1 base and the J gene end by 6 bases; junction bases not matched to a gene: 3. The CDR3 runs to 14 residues. CDR3 protein: CASSEEQGPQPQHF. CDR3 coding DNA: TGTGCCAGCAGTGAAGAACAGGGGCCTCAGCCCCAGCATTTT.